Below are 8 T cell receptor beta chains sequenced from a single sample in a study of breast tumors, draining lymph nodes, adjacent tissues. TCRdb fed the multiplex PCR reads into MiXCR, producing one record per CDR3 protein. The profile shows 250,000 or so distinct CDR3 sequences, more than 30% of them singletons. Breast cancer patients provided tissue from their axillary draining lymph nodes. The sequenced sample consisted of axillary lymph node tissue. The receptors derive from a female donor with breast cancer. Some clones in this sample may be carry-over from other donors' samples.

Turning to this clonotype: This clone may be a read error of a much larger clone one base away. This chain connects TRBV20-1 to TRBJ1-2, with D unclear. This CDR3 has 15 residues. Germline assignment: CDR1 DFQATT and CDR2 SNEGSKA (reference sequence). This CDR3 reads CSAREGPIVNYGYPF. The DNA of the CDR3 is TGCAGTGCTAGAGAGGGCCCTATAGTGAACTATGGCTACCCCTTC.

This clonotype came up many times. V gene TRBV11-3 combines with J gene TRBJ2-1; D is undetermined. CDR1 and CDR2 from the germline V gene are SGHNT and YENEEA. Trimming removed 1 base at V and 6 bases at J, with 7 bases between. This CDR3 is built from 13 residues. The CDR3 loop is CASSLGPLNEQFF. CDR3 sequence (DNA): TGTGCCAGCAGCTTAGGCCCCCTCAATGAGCAGTTCTTC.

The chain uses TRBV2 and TRBJ2-5; D gene unclear. Germline V CDR1 and CDR2: SNHLY, FYNNEI. Trimming left V 6 bases short and J 5 bases short, with 13 bases between. The CDR3 runs to 13 residues. This CDR3 is CASRADAGETQYF. CDR3 nucleotides: TGTGCCAGCAGGGCGGACGCCGGGGAGACCCAGTACTTC.

This clonotype occurred a few times. The chain links TRBV5-1 to TRBJ1-1; D not resolved. Germline CDR1 is SGHRS and CDR2 is YFSETQ. The V gene lost 4 bases and the J gene lost 4 bases, with 14 bases spanning the gap. This CDR3 has 14 amino acids. The CDR3, as DNA: TGCGCCAGCAGCACTGGAGGGTTGGGCACTGAAGCTTTCTTT. The encoded protein is CASSTGGLGTEAFF. Based on the CDR3 plus reference TRBV5-1 and TRBJ1-1, the full variable domain is KAGVTQTPRYLIKTRGQQVTLSCSPISGHRSVSWYQQTPGQGLQFLFEYFSETQRNKGNFPGRFSGRQFSNSRSEMNVSTLELGDSALYLCASSTGGLGTEAFFGQGTRLTVV.

The table lists this clonotype with many counts. The chain combines TRBV24-1 with TRBJ1-4; D remains unclear. CDR1 is KGHDR and CDR2 is SFDVKD in the germline V gene. The CDR3 is 15 amino acids. The V end lost 4 bases, the J end lost 7 bases, and 15 bases lay between the germline ends. The CDR3 nucleotides read TGTGCCACCAGTGACCCCGGCCGTAATGGTGAAAAACTGTTTTTT. Translated, it gives CATSDPGRNGEKLFF.

In its sample, this clonotype was seen once. Its ends do not fully match the called genes, so a read error is possible. This chain links TRBV7-2 with TRBJ2-3; the match to TRBD1 covers 7 bases. Looked up from germline, CDR1 is SGHTA and CDR2 is FQGNSA. The length of the CDR3 is 19 residues. CDR3 nucleotide sequence: TGTGCCAGCAGCCTAGCAGCCCAGGGGGACACGGGCTTCACAGATACGCAGTATTTT. Protein: CASSLAAQGDTGFTDTQYF.

This clonotype appeared a few times. A read error may be the cause here, since a much bigger clone is one base away. The V and J genes are TRBV7-9 and TRBJ1-3; D not resolved. The CDR3 loop spans 15 amino acids. In germline, CDR1 is SEHNR, CDR2 FQNEAQ (reference sequence). CDR3: CASSPAGVPGNTIHF. CDR3 bases: TGTGCCAGCAGCCCCGCCGGGGTCCCTGGAAACACCATACATTTT.

This clonotype came up many times. One end of the junction is discordant with germline, which a read error may explain. V is TRBV29-1 and J is TRBJ1-2, with D possibly matching TRBD1 (5 bases). Germline assignment: CDR1 SQVTM and CDR2 ANQGSEA. CDR3 length: 12 residues. The CDR3: CSIDSALGGYTF. CDR3 sequence (DNA): TGCAGCATTGACAGCGCCTTGGGGGGCTACACCTTC.